This T cell receptor (beta chain) was sequenced during a study of T cell changes during pregnancy in multiple sclerosis. Sequencing was performed with immunoSEQ multiplex PCR; in TCRdb, only in-frame clones are kept and a portion is missing. This table holds 30,000 to 45,000 clones, 88% found once. This sample comprised CD4+ T cells from peripheral blood mononuclear cells, obtained in the first trimester of pregnancy. This sequence was found in a female donor with multiple sclerosis, enrolled in a pregnancy study.

Written as DNA, the CDR3 is TGTGCCAGCAGCGGCCGCCCCGGGACAGGGGGTTTCGAGCAGTACTTC. Its protein is CASSGRPGTGGFEQYF. The chain is built from TRBV9 and TRBJ2-7; TRBD1 matches 11 bases. Losses at the gene ends were 3 bases for V and 6 bases for J; bases not matched to a gene: 11. Germline loops: CDR1 SGDLS, CDR2 YYNGEE. This CDR3 region has 16 residues.